This T cell receptor beta chain stems from a study of OX40 agonist ivuxolimab in advanced cancers. At the level of the study: Ivuxolimab, an agonistic anti-OX40 (CD134) antibody, was given to patients. Study findings and constraints: There were, on average, more expanded clones in CD8+ T cells than in CD4+. At doses 0.1 to 3.0 mg/kg, CD4+ and CD8+ clones expanded.

CDR1 is SEHNR and CDR2 is FQNEAQ in the germline V gene (reference sequence). This CDR3 region has 13 residues. V dropped 4 bases and J dropped 4 bases, with 9 bases sitting between them. As to this clone: Antigen specificity is unknown.

Profiling relied on immunoSEQ multiplex PCR, and the TCRdb table lists in-frame clones only, not all of them. The sample consists of some 40,000 clones, 85% to 95% of them appearing once. This clonotype was obtained from an adult with an advanced solid tumor such as melanoma, head and neck, liver or kidney cancer. The chain carries TRBV7-9 and TRBJ2-3; no clear D. Sequencing was performed on CD4+ or CD8+ T cells sorted from blood, taken in a trial of the OX40 agonist ivuxolimab. In DNA, the CDR3 is TGTGCCAGCAGCTCCCGGTTTGCAGATACGCAGTATTTT. Residues: CASSSRFADTQYF.